The sequence of this T cell receptor beta chain was determined in a study of T cells in Graves' hyperthyroidism and ophthalmopathy. RNA transcripts were the template for amplifying TCR beta CDR3 regions. RT-PCR in the first round (using the HTBI primer set) targeted the TCR CDR3. One entry per CDR3 protein, called by TCRdb with MiXCR from the multiplex PCR reads. The table lists 650,000 to 700,000 distinct CDR3 sequences, 17% of them singletons. Only a few counts were recorded for this clonotype. It was uncontrolled infection, other autoimmune disease, pregnancy or lactation that excluded patients. The TCR comes from a man aged 50 to 59 with Graves' hyperthyroidism. The sample comprised blood.

The CDR3 protein is CASSQVDATNEKLFF. CDR3 in DNA: TGTGCCAGCAGCCAAGTGGATGCAACTAATGAAAAACTGTTTTTT. This chain connects TRBV3-1 to TRBJ1-4, with D hard to call. Germline V gives CDR1 LGHDT, CDR2 YNNKEL (reference sequence). V lost 1 base and J 0 bases, leaving 6 bases between the germline ends. The CDR3 sequence is 15 residues long.